These 12 T cell receptor beta chains were sequenced from one sample in a study of regulatory T cells in long-lasting Graves disease. This sample's time point: persistent/refractory GD, antithyroid drugs over 5 years with positive TRAb. Extracted PBMC RNA gave rise to the TCR library. Investigators prepared the TCR beta libraries by applying iRepertoire HTBI primers and Arm-PCR of CDR3 regions. TCRdb re-called the multiplex PCR reads with MiXCR, one entry per CDR3 protein. The sample has fewer than 550,000 distinct CDR3 sequences, 20% to 25% seen once; the top ten hold roughly 7%. Source: peripheral blood mononuclear cells (PBMCs), taken when the disease was refractory, from a patient treated with antithyroid drugs. Receptors were obtained from a female donor with Graves disease.

V usage is TRBV7-9 and J usage is TRBJ1-4; D might be TRBD1 (6 bases). The CDR3 contains 18 residues. V was shortened by 4 bases and J by 6 bases, with 24 bases between the two germline ends. CDR1 is SEHNR, CDR2 FQNEAQ, per germline (reference sequence). The CDR3 loop reads CASSSIYIGTSTDEKLFF. The DNA for the CDR3 is TGTGCCAGCAGCTCGATCTATATAGGGACATCGACGGATGAAAAACTGTTTTTT.

The rearrangement uses TRBV15 and TRBJ2-6, with D unclear. There are 14 residues in the CDR3. Trimming stripped 1 base from V and 4 bases from J, with 5 bases between. The germline V gene has CDR1 LNHNV and CDR2 YYDKDF (reference sequence). CDR3 nucleotide sequence: TGTGCCACCAGCAGAGTTGGAGGGGCCAACGTCCTGACTTTC. It is translated as CATSRVGGANVLTF. The full variable domain, completed using reference TRBV15 and TRBJ2-6, is DAMVIQNPRYQVTQFGKPVTLSCSQTLNHNVMYWYQQKSSQAPKLLFHYYDKDFNNEADTPDNFQSRRPNTSFCFLDIRSPGLGDTAMYLCATSRVGGANVLTFGAGSRLTVL.

This clonotype turned up a few times. A read error may account for a junction end that differs from germline. The rearrangement links TRBV2 to TRBJ2-7; 7 bases are a match to TRBD1. In germline, CDR1 is SNHLY, CDR2 FYNNEI. The CDR3 extends over 12 amino acids. The CDR3 here is CASSRPRQGIIF. Here the CDR3 DNA reads TGTGCCAGCAGTAGGCCCCGACAGGGAATAATTTTC.

The CDR3 DNA is TGCGCCAGCAGCCAAGTGGTGATAGAGACCCAGTACTTC. This translates into CASSQVVIETQYF. V gene TRBV4-1 combines with J gene TRBJ2-5; D is undetermined. The CDR3 contains 13 residues. V shed 1 base and J shed 4 bases, with 7 bases lying between them. Germline V gene sequence: CDR1 MGHRA, CDR2 YSYEKL.

This clonotype has only a few counts. The CDR3, as DNA: TGTGCCAGCAGTGAAGAAGCGTCAGGGGGAAAACTGTTTTTT. It translates to CASSEEASGGKLFF. The V and J genes are TRBV6-1 and TRBJ1-4; 7 bases fit TRBD1. CDR1 is MNHNS and CDR2 is SASEGT in the germline V gene. After removal of 1 base from V and 10 bases from J, the junction contained 6 bases not matched to a gene. The CDR3 covers 14 residues.

This clonotype was seen at least ten times. The chain is built from TRBV6-5 and TRBJ1-1, with 9 nucleotides matching TRBD1. J lost 5 bases, V lost 1 base, and 5 bases had no gene match. From germline, CDR1 is MNHEY and CDR2 SVGAGI. This CDR3 has 15 residues. Here the CDR3 DNA reads TGTGCCAGCAGTTACTTGGGGACAGGGAAGACTGAAGCTTTCTTT. It codes for CASSYLGTGKTEAFF.

Ten or more counts support this clonotype. The gene calls are TRBV19 and TRBJ1-5; possibly TRBD1 for D (5 bases). V lost 4 bases and J 3 bases, leaving 13 bases between the germline ends. This CDR3 is 15 amino acids long. Germline CDR1 reads LNHDA; CDR2 reads SQIVND (reference sequence). The CDR3 sequence: CASSTPGQFNQPQHF. The CDR3 DNA sequence: TGTGCCAGTAGTACCCCGGGGCAGTTCAATCAGCCCCAGCATTTT. Complete variable domain (other parts from reference TRBV19 and TRBJ1-5): DGGITQSPKYLFRKEGQNVTLSCEQNLNHDAMYWYRQDPGQGLRLIYYSQIVNDFQKGDIAEGYSVSREKKESFPLTVTSAQKNPTAFYLCASSTPGQFNQPQHFGDGTRLSIL.

This clonotype appeared a few times. V and J are TRBV2 and TRBJ1-5; possible D gene TRBD1, 6 bases. Between the trimmed V and J ends, which lost 3 bases and 4 bases, there was a span of 19 bases. This CDR3 region has 17 residues. CDR1 is SNHLY and CDR2 is FYNNEI in the germline V gene. The DNA of the CDR3 is TGTGCCAGCAGTGAGAGGGAGGACAGCCCCAGAAATCAGCCCCAGCATTTT. Translated, it gives CASSEREDSPRNQPQHF.

The chain joins TRBV7-3 to TRBJ2-5; D is unresolved. Germline V CDR1 and CDR2: SGHTA, FQGTGA. V was clipped by 6 bases and J by 3 bases, with 11 bases between them. This CDR3 has 13 residues. This chain's CDR3 is CASSQETKETQYF. The CDR3 DNA reads TGTGCCAGCAGTCAAGAGACCAAAGAGACCCAGTACTTC.

This clonotype occurred a few times. This chain links TRBV20-1 with TRBJ1-1; D might be TRBD1 (6 bases). This CDR3 has 13 amino acids. The germline V gene encodes CDR1 DFQATT and CDR2 SNEGSKA (reference sequence). V was clipped by 6 bases and J by 1 base, with 12 bases between them. The CDR3 DNA reads TGCAGTGCCATTGACAGGAGGAACACTGAAGCTTTCTTT. It is translated as CSAIDRRNTEAFF.

The sample holds many counts of this clonotype. This sequence joins TRBV11-2 and TRBJ2-7; 8 bases fit TRBD1. The J segment lost 5 bases and the V segment lost 2 bases, leaving 5 bases of the junction unmatched. CDR1 SGHAT and CDR2 FQNNGV come from the germline V gene. This CDR3 has 14 amino acids. DNA for the CDR3: TGTGCCAGCAGCTTAACCTGGACAGGGCACGAGCAGTACTTC. Encoded protein: CASSLTWTGHEQYF.

The V gene is TRBV2, the J gene TRBJ2-5; 9 nucleotides agree with TRBD1. V shed 0 bases and J 4 bases; nucleotides not matched to a gene: 9. The CDR3 contains 17 residues. Germline V gene sequence: CDR1 SNHLY, CDR2 FYNNEI. CDR3 loop: CASSEAPGQGLLETQYF. DNA of the CDR3: TGTGCCAGCAGTGAAGCCCCGGGACAGGGATTGTTAGAGACCCAGTACTTC. The full variable domain, completed using reference TRBV2 and TRBJ2-5, is EPEVTQTPSHQVTQMGQEVILRCVPISNHLYFYWYRQILGQKVEFLVSFYNNEISEKSEIFDDQFSVERPDGSNFTLKIRSTKLEDSAMYFCASSEAPGQGLLETQYFGPGTRLLVL.